These T cell receptor beta chains were read from a single sample in a study of T cell changes during pregnancy in multiple sclerosis. Profiled with immunoSEQ multiplex PCR; TCRdb holds only in-frame clones, not every one. There are tens of thousands of clones in the sample; 90% occur only once, and about 5.8% lies in the top ten. The sequencing used peripheral blood, collected in the third trimester of pregnancy. The origin of the receptors is a female donor in good health, enrolled as a control in a pregnancy study. The CDR3 runs from the conserved cysteine through the conserved F or W. A D gene is named only where the DNA matches it firmly. Clone size appears in some rows only: once, few, many, or a class for an expanded clone.

D	J	length	size	V	DNA	CDR3
TRBD1	TRBJ1-6	15	NA	TRBV25-1	TGTGCCAGCAGTGAGCCCGGGACAGGACATTCACCCCTCCACTTT	CASSEPGTGHSPLHF
TRBD1	TRBJ1-1	15	few	TRBV9	TGTGCCAGCAGCGGTCCGGGACAGGAGAACACTGAAGCTTTCTTT	CASSGPGQENTEAFF
TRBD1	TRBJ1-1	19	NA	TRBV15	TGTGCCACCAGCAGAGACCCGGGACAGGGTGCTATGAAGGGCACTGAAGCTTTCTTT	CATSRDPGQGAMKGTEAFF
NA	TRBJ2-1	15	NA	TRBV9	TGTGCCAGCAGCGCCGGGGGACAGACCTACAATGAGCAGTTCTTC	CASSAGGQTYNEQFF
NA	TRBJ2-6	17	NA	TRBV5-4	TGTGCCAGCAGCTCGGGACATGGACGATTGGGGGCCAACGTCCTGACTTTC	CASSSGHGRLGANVLTF
NA	TRBJ2-5	13	NA	TRBV7-9	TGTGCCAGCCGGGACTCCCCTCAAGAGACCCAGTACTTC	CASRDSPQETQYF
TRBD1	TRBJ1-5	17	NA	TRBV5-4	TGTGCCAGCAGCTTTCGTTTAAGGGACAGGGTAAATCAGCCCCAGCATTTT	CASSFRLRDRVNQPQHF
NA	TRBJ2-5	15	NA	TRBV7-2	TGTGCCAGCAGCCTAGTGGGGAGCGGGTTAGAGACCCAGTACTTC	CASSLVGSGLETQYF
TRBD1	TRBJ2-1	16	NA	TRBV7-2	TGTGCCAGCAGCTTAGTTGGGACAGGGGGAAACAATGAGCAGTTCTTC	CASSLVGTGGNNEQFF
NA	TRBJ2-7	15	NA	TRBV5-4	TGTGCCAGCAGCCTCCGGACACAGTCTCTCTACGAGCAGTACTTC	CASSLRTQSLYEQYF
NA	TRBJ1-2	15	NA	TRBV4-3	TGCGCCAGCAGCCAATTCTCCACTAATAACTATGGCTACACCTTC	CASSQFSTNNYGYTF
NA	TRBJ2-2	11	NA	TRBV20-1	TGCAGTGCTAGACGCACCGGGGAGCTGTTTTTT	CSARRTGELFF
NA	TRBJ2-7	13	few	TRBV4-2	TGTGCCAGCAGCCTACGACAACCCGACGAGCAGTACTTC	CASSLRQPDEQYF
TRBD2	TRBJ2-1	17	NA	TRBV5-4	TGTGCCAGCAGCTTGGGTTATAGCGGGGGGCGAGTAGATGAGCAGTTCTTC	CASSLGYSGGRVDEQFF
TRBD1	TRBJ1-4	14	NA	TRBV5-1	TGCGCCAGCAGCTTGGGACAGGGGGCAGAAAAACTGTTTTTT	CASSLGQGAEKLFF
NA	TRBJ2-1	14	NA	TRBV2	TGTGCCACTGGGGGGATTTTCTCCTACAATGAGCAGTTCTTC	CATGGIFSYNEQFF
TRBD1	TRBJ2-1	14	NA	TRBV19	TGTGCCAGTAGTCTACAGGGGGCCGGGAATGAGCAGTTCTTC	CASSLQGAGNEQFF
NA	TRBJ1-2	15	NA	TRBV9	TGTGCCAGCAGCCTTGGACAGATCCCTAACTATGGCTACACCTTC	CASSLGQIPNYGYTF
TRBD1	TRBJ1-5	13	few	TRBV30	TGTGCCTGGAGTGAGGGGGCAAGTCAGCCCCAGCATTTT	CAWSEGASQPQHF
TRBD1	TRBJ2-7	14	NA	TRBV2	TGTGCCAGCAGTTTCGACAGGGGGATCGACGAGCAGTACTTC	CASSFDRGIDEQYF
NA	TRBJ2-1	18	NA	TRBV11-3	TGTGCCAGCAAACGTGGGGGGGGGCCGACAGGACCCTACAATGAGCAGTTCTTC	CASKRGGGPTGPYNEQFF
TRBD1	TRBJ2-3	15	NA	TRBV12-5	TGTGCTAGTGGTTTGGTACAGGGGAACACAGATACGCAGTATTTT	CASGLVQGNTDTQYF
NA	TRBJ1-4	15	NA	TRBV30	TGTGCCTGGAGTGCCTCCAGGGTGGAGATTGAAAAACTGTTTTTT	CAWSASRVEIEKLFF
NA	TRBJ1-4	15	NA	TRBV9	TGTGCCAGCAGCCTAAGTGGGGCACTGAGTGAAAAACTGTTTTTT	CASSLSGALSEKLFF
TRBD2	TRBJ2-3	15	NA	TRBV30	TGTGCCTGGAGTGTACGCCAGCGGGGGTCCGATACGCAGTATTTT	CAWSVRQRGSDTQYF
NA	TRBJ1-6	14	NA	TRBV19	TGTGCCAGTAGTATCGGGTCAGTTAGTATGCCCCTCCACTTT	CASSIGSVSMPLHF
TRBD1	TRBJ2-7	12	NA	TRBV29-1	TGCAGCGTCGGACAGGGGGCCTACGAGCAGTACTTC	CSVGQGAYEQYF
TRBD1	TRBJ2-3	15	NA	TRBV2	TGTGCCAGCAGTGCCGACAGGGAGTACACAGATACGCAGTATTTT	CASSADREYTDTQYF
TRBD1	TRBJ1-2	13	NA	TRBV11-2	TGTGCCAGCAGGCCTACAGGGGACTATGGCTACACCTTC	CASRPTGDYGYTF
NA	TRBJ2-7	14	NA	TRBV9	TGTGCCAGCAGCGTAGGAGACTCCTCCTACGAGCAGTACTTC	CASSVGDSSYEQYF
TRBD2	TRBJ2-2	19	NA	TRBV4-3	TGCGCCAGCAGCCAGGGATCGAGGGTGCTAGCGGGGTTTTGGGGGGAGCTGTTTTTT	CASSQGSRVLAGFWGELFF
TRBD1	TRBJ1-4	16	NA	TRBV11-2	TGTGCCAGCAGCTTAGATCCTAGGGGGCGAGGTGAAAAACTGTTTTTT	CASSLDPRGRGEKLFF
NA	TRBJ2-3	13	NA	TRBV11-1	TGTGCCAGCAGCTTACAGGGGACAGATACGCAGTATTTT	CASSLQGTDTQYF
TRBD1	TRBJ2-2	16	NA	TRBV27	TGTGCCAGCAGTTTATCGACAGGGACGAACACCGGGGAGCTGTTTTTT	CASSLSTGTNTGELFF
NA	TRBJ1-2	12	NA	TRBV18	TGTGCCAGCTCACCCAGCGAGGTTTCCTACACCTTC	CASSPSEVSYTF
TRBD2	TRBJ2-7	17	once	TRBV6-1	TGTGCCAGCAGTGGGACAGGGATTAGCGGGAGGGCCTTCGAGCAGTACTTC	CASSGTGISGRAFEQYF
NA	TRBJ1-3	14	once	TRBV5-1	TGCGCCAGCAGCACCGGTTTCTCTGGAAACACCATATATTTT	CASSTGFSGNTIYF
NA	TRBJ1-3	12	once	TRBV10-2	TGCGCCAGCAGAAGACAGGGAAACACCATATATTTT	CASRRQGNTIYF
NA	TRBJ1-1	15	NA	TRBV4-3	TGCGCCAGCAGCCAAGACGGGTTCACGGATGAAAGAGCTTTCTTT	CASSQDGFTDERAFF
TRBD2	TRBJ2-1	16	NA	TRBV19	TGTGCCAGTAGTCTGACGTCCGGGACTAGCGGCAATGAGCAGTTCTTC	CASSLTSGTSGNEQFF
TRBD1	TRBJ1-1	18	NA	TRBV30	TGTGCCTGGAGGGGCGGGTCGAAGGGACAGGGAGAAAACACTGAAGCTTTCTTT	CAWRGGSKGQGENTEAFF
TRBD1	TRBJ1-2	14	NA	TRBV25-1	TGTGCCAGCAAGGGGGCAGGGTCCAACTATGGCTACACCTTC	CASKGAGSNYGYTF
NA	TRBJ1-2	13	once	TRBV25-1	TGTGCCAGCAGTGAAACAGAGAACTATGGCTACACCTTC	CASSETENYGYTF
NA	TRBJ1-6	18	NA	TRBV4-2	TGTGCCAGCAGCCAAGGATCAATCTGGACAGAGTATAATTCACCCCTCCACTTT	CASSQGSIWTEYNSPLHF
NA	TRBJ1-1	11	NA	TRBV5-1	TGCGCCAGCAGCCCGGGGGGTGAAGCTTTCTTT	CASSPGGEAFF
NA	TRBJ1-5	16	NA	TRBV15	TGTGCCACCAGCAGAGGGAGGACTAACTACAATCAGCCCCAGCATTTT	CATSRGRTNYNQPQHF
NA	TRBJ1-1	16	NA	TRBV27	TGTGCCAGCAGGCCCTCACAGTACCCTGAGAACACTGAAGCTTTCTTT	CASRPSQYPENTEAFF
TRBD1	TRBJ1-1	15	once	TRBV9	TGTGCCAGCAGCAGCGGGGACAGGGGGAACACTGAAGCTTTCTTT	CASSSGDRGNTEAFF
TRBD2	TRBJ2-3	14	NA	TRBV6-6	TGTGCCAGCAGTTACTCGACTAGCGGGAAAGCGCAGTATTTT	CASSYSTSGKAQYF